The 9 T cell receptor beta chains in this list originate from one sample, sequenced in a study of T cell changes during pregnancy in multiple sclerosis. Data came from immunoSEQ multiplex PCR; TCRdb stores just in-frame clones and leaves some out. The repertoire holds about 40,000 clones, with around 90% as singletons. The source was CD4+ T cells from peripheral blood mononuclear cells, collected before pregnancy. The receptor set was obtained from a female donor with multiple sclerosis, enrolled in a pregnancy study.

CDR3 bases: TGCGCCAGCAGCGTAGGGGCGGCTGGGAACACCGGGGAGCTGTTTTTT. It specifies CASSVGAAGNTGELFF. The chain employs TRBV5-1 and TRBJ2-2, with TRBD1 as a possible D gene (5 bases). In germline, CDR1 is SGHRS, CDR2 YFSETQ. The germline V and J ends were trimmed by 4 bases and 1 base, with 14 bases remaining between them. The CDR3 totals 16 residues.

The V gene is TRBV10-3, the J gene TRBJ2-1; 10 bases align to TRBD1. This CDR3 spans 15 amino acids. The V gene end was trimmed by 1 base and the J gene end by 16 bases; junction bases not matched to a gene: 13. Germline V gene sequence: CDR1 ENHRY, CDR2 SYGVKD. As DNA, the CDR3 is TGTGCCATCAGTGAGTTAGCCGCCCGGGACAGGGGCGAATTCTTC. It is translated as CAISELAARDRGEFF.

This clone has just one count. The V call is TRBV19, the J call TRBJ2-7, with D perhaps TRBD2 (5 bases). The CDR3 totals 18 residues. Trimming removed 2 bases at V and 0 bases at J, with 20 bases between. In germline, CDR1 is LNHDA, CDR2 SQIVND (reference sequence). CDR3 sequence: CASSIKPAAGYTSYEQYF. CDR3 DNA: TGTGCCAGTAGTATAAAGCCGGCGGCGGGTTATACCTCCTACGAGCAGTACTTC.

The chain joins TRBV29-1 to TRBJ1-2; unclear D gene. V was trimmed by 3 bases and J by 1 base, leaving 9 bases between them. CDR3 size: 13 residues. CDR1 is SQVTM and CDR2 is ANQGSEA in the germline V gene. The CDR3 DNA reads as TGCAGCGTTGATTCCGCAGTTAACTATGGCTACACCTTC. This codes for CSVDSAVNYGYTF.

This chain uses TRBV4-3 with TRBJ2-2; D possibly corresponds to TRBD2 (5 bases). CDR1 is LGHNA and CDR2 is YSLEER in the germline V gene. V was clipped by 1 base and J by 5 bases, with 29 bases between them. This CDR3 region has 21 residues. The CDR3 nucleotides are TGCGCCAGCAGCCAAGGGGTTGAGGTATGGCCGGGCCCCCGGGGTACCGGGGAGCTGTTTTTT. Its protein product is CASSQGVEVWPGPRGTGELFF.

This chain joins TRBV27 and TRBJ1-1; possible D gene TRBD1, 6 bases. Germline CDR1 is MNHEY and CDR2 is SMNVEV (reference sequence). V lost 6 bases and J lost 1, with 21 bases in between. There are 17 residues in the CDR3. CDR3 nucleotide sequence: TGTGCCAGCAGCCCGAGGGGGGGTGGAAGACCGAACACTGAAGCTTTCTTT. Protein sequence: CASSPRGGGRPNTEAFF.

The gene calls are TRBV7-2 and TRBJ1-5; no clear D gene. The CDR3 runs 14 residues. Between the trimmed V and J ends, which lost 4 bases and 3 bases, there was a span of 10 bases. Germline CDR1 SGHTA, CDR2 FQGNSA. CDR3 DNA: TGTGCCAGCAGCTCTAACGTTTTCAATCAGCCCCAGCATTTT. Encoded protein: CASSSNVFNQPQHF.

The CDR3 protein is CASSFDQGTDTQYF. Here the CDR3 DNA reads TGTGCCAGCAGCTTCGACCAGGGAACAGATACGCAGTATTTT. V usage is TRBV7-3 and J usage is TRBJ2-3; a weak D match, TRBD1 (5 bases). The CDR3 length is 14 residues. Germline V gene sequence: CDR1 SGHTA, CDR2 FQGTGA. Trimming left V 3 bases short and J 3 bases short, with 10 bases between.

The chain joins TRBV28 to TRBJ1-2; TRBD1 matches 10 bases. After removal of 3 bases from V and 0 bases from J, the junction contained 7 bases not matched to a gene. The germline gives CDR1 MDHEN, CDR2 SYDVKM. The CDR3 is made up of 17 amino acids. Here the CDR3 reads CASSLADRGGTNYGYTF. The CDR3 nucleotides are TGTGCCAGCAGTTTGGCGGACAGGGGGGGGACTAACTATGGCTACACCTTC.